The TCR beta chain described here comes from a study of blood T cell repertoires in COVID-19. Study as a whole: Some COVID-19 samples were acute and others convalescent; all came from the United States, Italy and Spain. T cells, B-cell-depleted T cells, or PBMCs provided the cDNA or gDNA that served as material.

The CDR3 runs 17 residues. The V gene's germline CDR1 is SGHVS and CDR2 FQNEAQ. J gave up 7 bases and V 1 base, and 9 bases lay outside the gene matches. Original analysis: Reference gene primer amplification gave estimated nucleated cell counts. Measured with immunoSEQ multiplex PCR; TCRdb has only the in-frame clones, and not every one. The V and J calls and clone size were taken over from that table, and D and trimming were inferred from the DNA. The sample records approximately 430,000 clones, 70% to 90% being singletons. This TCR was sampled from a woman aged 25 to 39 with active or convalescent COVID-19. The chain couples TRBV7-8 to TRBJ2-1; 11 nucleotides agree with TRBD2. Sequenced material: peripheral blood. The CDR3 nucleotides are TGTGCCAGCAGCTTAGTGGGTAGCGGGAGGGCCGGGAATGAGCAGTTCTTC. This translates into CASSLVGSGRAGNEQFF.